This T cell receptor (beta chain) was captured in a study of beta chain features in type 1 diabetes (dated by TCRdb to the late 2010s). Background for the entire study: Mean age, gender distribution, total cell number and subset yield were not different between patients and healthy donors. A total of roughly 110 million sorted cells were examined across all samples, and the number of cells per subset was strongly correlated with RNA yield. The study compared TCRB repertoires of sorted circulating CD4+ T cell subsets between recently diagnosed type 1 diabetes patients and matched healthy donors. Regulatory and stem cell-like memory subsets were isolated from only 8 patients and about eight healthy donors, whereas naive and central memory subsets came from all 28 donors.

General conclusions and limits of the study: Because cDNA was sequenced instead of genomic DNA, highly expressing activated cells could be over-represented, though the groups showed no difference in activation or CD3 levels. Naive, central memory and regulatory TCRB repertoires appeared to be more alike among patients than among healthy donors. Type 1 diabetes patients showed a moderate but significant shortening of TCRB CDR3 length in all four CD4+ subsets. At VDJ recombination sites, type 1 diabetes patients had fewer insertions and more deleted nucleotides, which implies abnormalities in thymic rearrangement. HLA sub-analyses involved small numbers of individuals, so any influence of HLA type on TCRB rearrangement remained unresolved. PCR might favor shorter templates, but patient and control samples were amplified and corrected together, so any skew would affect both groups equally.

The sample holds a few counts of this clone. This receptor's antigen is unknown. The input lacks base qualities; no much larger clone sits a single base away. All of the isolated RNA was reverse transcribed with the High Capacity cDNA Reverse Transcription Kit, so expressed TCRB transcripts were sequenced. Deep immunoSEQ sequencing was performed on naive, central memory and regulatory T cell samples, with an average of approximately 3.9 million total reads per sample. Sorted cells were lysed in RLT buffer, and RNA was extracted using DNase-treated RNeasy Micro or Mini kits according to cell number. Each cell subset was processed on its own to prevent cross-contamination, while patient and healthy donor samples were processed together. TCRB sequences were amplified from cDNA with the immunoSEQ multiplex PCR, producing 87-bp fragments spanning the CDR3 region. The amplicons were sequenced using the Illumina HiSeq platform. In the authors' own workflow: PCR bias was corrected computationally using synthetic template baselines, and reads within Hamming distance 2 were collapsed, with unmergeable singletons discarded. Reads were aligned to IMGT to assign V, D and J genes, CDR3 length, and insertions or deletions at six rearrangement sites. Within each subset, clonotype counts were normalized to the number of sorted cells before true diversity and Gini coefficients were calculated with the tcR R package. Repertoire sharing was quantified using the overlap coefficient calculated on TCRB nucleotide sequences. TCRdb carries this immuneACCESS record with in-frame sequences only. Its versions omit some clonotypes, under half of them owing to an unresolved V gene in the studies checked, with the rest unexplained. From that table come the V and J calls and clone size; the DNA was used to work out D and trimming. The sample yields about 150,000 clones; 7% to 9% were counted once. The ten largest clones take up under 0.6% of the sample.

A distance of 8 bases separates the germline ends of V and J, which lose 0 bases and 5 bases respectively. Looking up the germline V gene yields CDR1 SGHDT and CDR2 YYEEEE. Counted from cysteine to phenylalanine, this CDR3 has 13 amino acids. Only CDR3 DNA is held: 39 bases, read in frame from base 1. Each donor gave one peripheral blood draw, approximately 110 mL on average, collected into heparinised tubes. Naive, central memory, regulatory and stem cell-like memory CD4+ T cells were sorted on a BD FACSAria II using a panel including CD45RO, CCR7, CD25, CD127, CD95 and CD27. Purity was above 95% for every sorted population. PBMCs were separated immediately by Lymphoprep density gradient centrifugation and were stained directly, without being cultured. To minimize batch effects, samples were stained and sorted in pairs, one healthy donor with one patient per experiment.

Material: central memory CD4+ T cells from blood. The chain is encoded by TRBV5-6 joined to TRBJ2-5, with no reliable assignment of the D segment. This clonotype was sampled from a young man with type 1 diabetes. CDR3 sequence: CASSLDPRETQYF. At the DNA level, the sequence is TGTGCCAGCAGCTTGGATCCCCGGGAGACCCAGTACTTC.